This T cell receptor (beta chain) was recovered during a study of metastatic and nonmetastatic thyroid tumors. Study-wide context: Malignant and benign thyroid patients had repertoires compared in peripheral blood and tumor or nodule tissue.

No patient received treatment before thyroid surgery. Many counts were recorded for this clone. Its antigen is not known. In the study's own analysis: The authors used CDR3 differences across clinicopathological groups to build a distant-metastasis classifier for papillary thyroid cancer. TCRdb re-called the PCR reads via MiXCR. The V and J calls come from TCRdb's annotation, not from the publication. Among several thousand clones, more than 3% were seen once, and the ten largest hold 16%. The germline V and J ends were trimmed by 3 bases and 6 bases, with 13 bases remaining between them. This CDR3 has 15 amino acids. Germline V CDR1 and CDR2: SGHRS, YFSETQ. Whole-study findings and limits: Reports indicated that malignant thyroid tumors showed significantly higher TCR beta diversity than benign nodules did, in blood and tumor.

The V and J genes are TRBV5-1 and TRBJ1-6, with TRBD1 as a possible D gene (5 bases). Sequenced material: tumor tissue. The sequence was obtained from a female donor with papillary thyroid cancer or a benign thyroid nodule (not recorded which). Some clones in this sample may be carry-over from other donors' samples. The CDR3 here is CASSSLDIPNSPLHF. DNA for the CDR3: TGCGCCAGCAGCTCACTGGACATTCCTAATTCACCCCTCCACTTT.